Below are 24 T cell receptor beta chains sequenced from a single sample in a study of blood T cell repertoires in COVID-19. Sequencing used immunoSEQ multiplex PCR; TCRdb keeps in-frame clones, though not all of them. The sample lists 300,000 or so clones; around 90% were seen once. The sequenced material came from PBMCs or T cells enriched from blood (not recorded which). Receptor source: a man between 60 and 75 years old who had recovered from COVID-19.

V and J are TRBV6-4 and TRBJ2-3; D unclear. V lost 2 bases to trimming and J lost 5 bases, with 8 bases between them. This CDR3 region has 13 residues. Germline loops: CDR1 MRHNA, CDR2 SNTAGT. CDR3 residues: CASSDSFLDTQYF. The CDR3 DNA follows: TGTGCCAGCAGTGACAGCTTTCTAGATACGCAGTATTTT.

The V call is TRBV13, the J call TRBJ1-1; the D gene is possibly TRBD1 (6 bases). Germline V gives CDR1 PRHDT, CDR2 FYEKMQ (reference sequence). The CDR3 sequence is 13 residues long. V gave up 4 bases and J gave up 4 bases, with 10 bases separating them. The CDR3 coding sequence is TGTGCCAGCAGCTCCAGGGGATTCACTGAAGCTTTCTTT. Its protein product is CASSSRGFTEAFF.

This sequence joins TRBV19 and TRBJ1-5; D remains ambiguous. V shed 5 bases and J shed 5 bases, with 10 bases lying between them. This CDR3 has 13 residues. Germline V gene lookup returns CDR1 LNHDA and CDR2 SQIVND (reference sequence). The CDR3 here is CASSPGVDQPQHF. CDR3 coding DNA: TGTGCCAGTAGTCCCGGGGTGGATCAGCCCCAGCATTTT.

This clone was observed a few times. This chain connects TRBV19 to TRBJ2-5; 10 bases map to TRBD2. CDR1 is LNHDA, CDR2 SQIVND, per germline (reference sequence). The CDR3 is 19 amino acids. J was trimmed by 5 bases and V by 1 base; bases with no gene match: 16. The chain's CDR3 is CASSIGTPGSSGRGETQYF. The CDR3, as DNA: TGTGCCAGTAGTATAGGGACTCCTGGGAGCAGCGGGAGGGGGGAGACCCAGTACTTC.

The genes are TRBV25-1 and TRBJ1-3; tentative D call: TRBD1 (5 bases). This CDR3 comprises 15 residues. The germline gives CDR1 MGHDK, CDR2 SYGVNS. V lost 6 bases and J 0 bases, leaving 12 bases between the germline ends. CDR3 residues: CASRDVGHSGNTIYF. CDR3 nucleotides: TGTGCCAGCAGGGACGTTGGACACTCTGGAAACACCATATATTTT.

J is TRBJ1-1 and V is TRBV6-2 or TRBV6-3; D call uncertain. The germline CDR1 and CDR2 sequences are MNHEY and SVGEGT. This CDR3 region has 13 residues. V shed 6 bases and J shed 1 base, with 9 bases lying between them. CDR3 amino acids: CASSNRGNTEAFF. The CDR3 nucleotides read TGTGCCAGCAGCAACCGAGGGAACACTGAAGCTTTCTTT.

The chain combines TRBV4-1 with TRBJ1-1; tentatively, D is TRBD1 (6 bases). The CDR3 has 14 amino acids. The V and J ends lost 4 bases and 0 bases respectively, with 9 bases between them. Germline assignment: CDR1 MGHRA and CDR2 YSYEKL. The CDR3 bases are TGCGCCAGCAGCCGGGGGCCGGTGAACACTGAAGCTTTCTTT. Translation: CASSRGPVNTEAFF.

V gene TRBV11-2 combines with J gene TRBJ2-1; 10 bases are shared with TRBD2. Per germline, CDR1 SGHAT and CDR2 FQNNGV. The CDR3 is made up of 16 amino acids. The ends lost 1 base at V and 3 bases at J; junction bases unmatched: 3. CDR3 loop: CASSLGASGSYNEQFF. The CDR3 nucleotides are TGTGCCAGCAGCTTAGGGGCTAGCGGGAGCTACAATGAGCAGTTCTTC.

The chain employs TRBV7-9 and TRBJ2-1, with 11 bases lining up with TRBD2. Germline CDR1 is SEHNR and CDR2 is FQNEAQ (reference sequence). V lost 1 base to trimming and J lost 9 bases; unmatched junction nucleotides: 5. The CDR3 runs to 15 residues. CDR3 nucleotides: TGTGCCAGCAGCTTAGTAGCGGGGGGGCCGGTTGAGCAGTTCTTC. Translation: CASSLVAGGPVEQFF.

This rearrangement joins TRBV28 to TRBJ1-5, with D unclear. Germline values: CDR1 MDHEN, CDR2 SYDVKM. The CDR3 contains 14 residues. The ends were cut back, 6 bases at V and 4 bases at J, with 13 bases in the middle. Here the CDR3 reads CASRSGWRNQPQHF. The CDR3 DNA is TGTGCCAGCAGATCCGGGTGGAGGAATCAGCCCCAGCATTTT.

The chain joins TRBV6-2 or TRBV6-3 to TRBJ2-1; D is undetermined. The CDR3 extends over 14 amino acids. Trimming shortened V by 5 bases and J by 12 bases, and 20 bases separated the two germline ends. Germline V gives CDR1 MNHEY, CDR2 SVGEGT. The CDR3 sequence: CASSLPSYSLGQFF. The CDR3 DNA sequence: TGTGCCAGCAGTCTACCCTCCTACTCTCTCGGGCAGTTCTTC.

This chain joins TRBV27 and TRBJ2-7; unclear D gene. V lost 2 bases to trimming and J lost 4 bases, with 15 bases between them. Germline CDR1 and CDR2: MNHEY and SMNVEV (reference sequence). The CDR3 is 15 residues long. For the CDR3, the DNA is TGTGCCAGCAGTTTACGTTTCACAGTAGAATACGAGCAGTACTTC. It is translated as CASSLRFTVEYEQYF.

The V gene is TRBV5-5, the J gene TRBJ2-1; D gene ambiguous. The CDR3 extends over 17 amino acids. V lost 0 bases to trimming and J lost 8 bases, with 21 bases between them. The germline gives CDR1 SGHKS, CDR2 YYEKEE (reference sequence). CDR3 coding DNA: TGTGCCAGCAGCTTGGGGATTGGAAGTCTCCTGGGCGATGAGCAGTTCTTC. Encoded protein: CASSLGIGSLLGDEQFF.

The genes are TRBV7-2 and TRBJ1-1; TRBD1 matches at 9 bases. CDR3 size: 15 residues. CDR1 is SGHTA, CDR2 FQGNSA, per germline. V dropped 1 base and J dropped 4; count of bases not matched to a gene: 4. Here the CDR3 reads CASSLGGTGITEAFF. CDR3 nucleotide sequence: TGTGCCAGCAGCTTAGGGGGGACAGGGATCACTGAAGCTTTCTTT.

This clone was counted between two and nine times. Within the sample, other DNA sequences also encode this same CDR3. The V call is TRBV18, the J call TRBJ2-7; D gene uncertain. The CDR3 is 13 residues long. With 2 bases removed from V and 2 bases from J, the gap between germline ends came to 7 bases. Per the germline V gene, CDR1 is KGHSH and CDR2 is LQKENI. DNA for the CDR3: TGTGCCAGCTCACCAGGCACCACCTACGAGCAGTACTTC. Protein sequence: CASSPGTTYEQYF.

The chain combines TRBV7-9 with TRBJ2-5; D ambiguous. CDR3 size: 15 residues. V was cut by 4 bases and J by 7 bases, with 19 bases left in between. Per germline, CDR1 SEHNR and CDR2 FQNEAQ (reference sequence). The DNA of the CDR3 is TGTGCCAGCAGCTCACCGGAGCTTGAGGAGCGGACCCAGTACTTC. Amino acid sequence: CASSSPELEERTQYF.

V gene TRBV3-1 (or the pseudogene TRBV3-2) combines with J gene TRBJ1-1; possibly TRBD1 for D (5 bases). The V end lost 1 base, the J end lost 3 bases, and 12 bases lay between the germline ends. From germline, CDR1 is LGHDT and CDR2 YNNKEL (reference sequence). The CDR3 spans 15 residues. Here the CDR3 reads CASSQGRGWDTEAFF. The CDR3 DNA reads TGTGCCAGCAGCCAAGGAAGGGGTTGGGACACTGAAGCTTTCTTT.

The chain uses TRBV7-2 and TRBJ2-3; no definite D call. Trimming removed 2 bases at V and 4 bases at J, with 13 bases between. The CDR3 is 15 residues long. Germline lookup yields CDR1 SGHTA and CDR2 FQGNSA. In DNA form, the CDR3 reads TGTGCCAGCAGCTTATTAGATCTGGTATCAGATACGCAGTATTTT. This sequence encodes CASSLLDLVSDTQYF. Full variable domain (rest looked up from reference TRBV7-2 and TRBJ2-3): GAGVSQSPSNKVTEKGKDVELRCDPISGHTALYWYRQSLGQGLEFLIYFQGNSAPDKSGLPSDRFSAERTGGSVSTLTIQRTQQEDSAVYLCASSLLDLVSDTQYFGPGTRLTVL.

This sequence joins TRBV7-6 and TRBJ1-3, with D possibly TRBD1 on 5 matching bases. V gave up 0 bases and J gave up 4 bases, with 16 bases separating them. The CDR3 runs to 17 residues. CDR1 SGHVS and CDR2 FNYEAQ come from the germline V gene. The CDR3: CASSLAAGGDNGNTIYF. The CDR3 region has the DNA TGTGCCAGCAGCTTAGCGGCCGGGGGGGATAACGGAAACACCATATATTTT.

The gene calls are TRBV28 and TRBJ2-7; D is perhaps TRBD1 (5 bases). The CDR3 is 15 residues long. Trimming stripped 6 bases from V and 5 bases from J, with 20 bases between. The germline V gene has CDR1 MDHEN and CDR2 SYDVKM. The CDR3 bases are TGTGCCAGCAGCCCTGGGGCGACAGTGTACGACGAGCAGTACTTC. Protein: CASSPGATVYDEQYF.

The rearrangement joins TRBV5-1 to TRBJ1-2, with D uncertain. V lost 0 bases and J 6 bases, leaving 15 bases between the germline ends. The CDR3 is made up of 15 amino acids. Germline CDR1 SGHRS, CDR2 YFSETQ. The CDR3 nucleotides are TGCGCCAGCAGCTTGGCGCCGCAACTAAGGCATGGCTACACCTTC. Translating it yields CASSLAPQLRHGYTF.

J is TRBJ2-7 and V is TRBV12-3 or TRBV12-4; TRBD1 matches at 7 bases. The V and J ends lost 5 bases and 6 bases, in that order; junction bases with no gene match: 7. This CDR3 has 13 residues. The CDR3 sequence is CASSVPNRGEQYF. The CDR3 DNA is TGTGCCAGCAGTGTCCCCAACAGGGGCGAGCAGTACTTC.

The genes are TRBV6-2 or TRBV6-3 and TRBJ1-3; 11 nucleotides agree with TRBD1. Unmatched junction bases numbered 5, after V lost 1 base and J lost 3 bases. CDR3 length: 17 residues. Germline-derived CDR1 and CDR2 are MNHEY and SVGEGT. The CDR3 spells CASSYYGQGAGGNTIYF. The CDR3 nucleotides read TGTGCCAGCAGTTACTACGGACAGGGGGCTGGTGGAAACACCATATATTTT.

The J gene is TRBJ2-1, the V gene TRBV7-8; 8 bases fit TRBD2. The CDR3 has 19 residues. Per the germline V gene, CDR1 is SGHVS and CDR2 is FQNEAQ. V was clipped by 1 base and J by 3 bases; unmatched bases: 14. The CDR3 spells CASSLESGSTAFLYNEQFF. The DNA for the CDR3 is TGTGCCAGCAGCTTAGAAAGCGGGAGCACCGCCTTCCTCTACAATGAGCAGTTCTTC.